The 10 T cell receptor beta chains below all came from one sample that was sequenced in a study of T cell responses to AZD1222 COVID-19 vaccine. Method: immunoSEQ multiplex PCR; TCRdb's copy keeps in-frame clones and lacks some. This repertoire shows fewer than 250,000 clones, about 92% found once; its top ten account for 1% to 1.5%. The starting material was peripheral blood, obtained on day 0 of AZD1222 vaccination. The receptor source for this set is an adult in good health.

The rearrangement joins TRBV29-1 to TRBJ2-1, with TRBD1 as a possible D gene (6 bases). This CDR3 is 13 amino acids long. The V gene's germline CDR1 is SQVTM and CDR2 ANQGSEA. Trimming shortened V by 4 bases and J by 2 bases, and 9 bases separated the two germline ends. The CDR3 coding sequence is TGCAGCGTTGCTAGGGGGACCTACAATGAGCAGTTCTTC. This gives the protein CSVARGTYNEQFF.

V and J are TRBV6-6 and TRBJ1-2, with 11 nucleotides matching TRBD1. CDR3 length: 15 amino acids. Trimming cost V 6 bases and J 9 bases; bases outside gene matches: 12. Per the germline V gene, CDR1 is MNHNY and CDR2 is SVGAGI (reference sequence). CDR3 amino acids: CASRLPGQGGDRYTF. The CDR3 coding sequence is TGTGCCAGCAGACTTCCGGGACAGGGGGGCGATCGCTACACCTTC.

Only a few counts were recorded for this clone. V and J are TRBV2 and TRBJ1-4; D is unresolved. Trimming pared 7 bases from V and 5 bases from J, leaving 11 bases between. Germline lookup yields CDR1 SNHLY and CDR2 FYNNEI. This CDR3 comprises 13 residues. For the CDR3, the DNA is TGTGCCAGCATCACGTCGTCAAATGAAAAACTGTTTTTT. Encoded protein: CASITSSNEKLFF.

The genes are TRBV6-6 and TRBJ1-1, with no clear D. Germline V lookup: CDR1 MNHNY, CDR2 SVGAGI (reference sequence). CDR3 size: 14 residues. Deletions cut 4 bases from V and 3 bases from J, with 12 bases between. CDR3 amino acids: CASSSQELDTEAFF. CDR3 nucleotide sequence: TGTGCCAGCAGTTCCCAGGAACTAGACACTGAAGCTTTCTTT.

This chain uses TRBV7-9 with TRBJ1-3; TRBD1 is a possible D gene (5 bases). This CDR3 has 13 residues. Germline V gene data show CDR1 as SEHNR and CDR2 as FQNEAQ (reference sequence). V shed 10 bases and J shed 2 bases, with 12 bases lying between them. Here the CDR3 reads CAITGLTGNTIYF. The CDR3 DNA reads TGTGCCATCACAGGATTAACTGGAAACACCATATATTTT. Full variable domain (rest looked up from reference TRBV7-9 and TRBJ1-3): DTGVSQNPRHKITKRGQNVTFRCDPISEHNRLYWYRQTLGQGPEFLTYFQNEAQLEKSRLLSDRFSAERPKGSFSTLEIQRTEQGDSAMYLCAITGLTGNTIYFGEGSWLTVV.

The chain couples TRBV14 to TRBJ2-5; perhaps TRBD1 as D (5 bases). This CDR3 contains 19 residues. The germline V and J ends were trimmed by 4 bases and 3 bases, with 27 bases remaining between them. Looked up from germline, CDR1 is SGHDN and CDR2 is FVKESK. In DNA, the CDR3 is TGTGCCAGCAGCCGGCCGCGTGTGGGGCTGCACGAGGATAAAGAGACCCAGTACTTC. It translates to CASSRPRVGLHEDKETQYF.

The chain recombines TRBV3-1 (or the pseudogene TRBV3-2) with TRBJ1-2; D unresolved. The CDR3 has 13 amino acids. Germline-derived CDR1 and CDR2 are LGHDT and YNNKEL (reference sequence). V lost 0 bases and J 6 bases, leaving 8 bases between the germline ends. DNA of the CDR3: TGTGCCAGCAGCCAAGATTTTACCAATGGCTACACCTTC. Its translation: CASSQDFTNGYTF.

The rearrangement joins TRBV3-1 (or the pseudogene TRBV3-2) to TRBJ1-4, with 9 bases matching TRBD1. Germline values: CDR1 LGHDT, CDR2 YNNKEL (reference sequence). CDR3 length: 18 amino acids. V lost 0 bases to trimming and J lost 8 bases; unmatched junction nucleotides: 13. The CDR3 here is CASSQDWGKDRGGEKLFF. Written as DNA, the CDR3 is TGTGCCAGCAGCCAAGATTGGGGAAAGGACAGGGGAGGGGAAAAACTGTTTTTT.

The rearrangement uses TRBV28 and TRBJ2-7; D unresolved. This CDR3 has 11 residues. V was clipped by 8 bases and J by 7 bases, with 12 bases between them. CDR1 and CDR2 (germline): MDHEN, SYDVKM. The DNA of the CDR3 is TGTGCCAGCCGGCTTGACTGGGAGCAGTACTTC. Residues: CASRLDWEQYF.

The V call is TRBV7-2, the J call TRBJ1-5; D is ambiguous. Trimming removed 1 base at V and 5 bases at J, with 9 bases between. The CDR3 spans 14 residues. CDR1 is SGHTA and CDR2 is FQGNSA in the germline V gene. The CDR3 nucleotides read TGTGCCAGCAGCTTAGGGACGGTCGATCAGCCCCAGCATTTT. It translates to CASSLGTVDQPQHF. The whole variable domain, remainder taken from reference TRBV7-2 and TRBJ1-5, is GAGVSQSPSNKVTEKGKDVELRCDPISGHTALYWYRQSLGQGLEFLIYFQGNSAPDKSGLPSDRFSAERTGGSVSTLTIQRTQQEDSAVYLCASSLGTVDQPQHFGDGTRLSIL.